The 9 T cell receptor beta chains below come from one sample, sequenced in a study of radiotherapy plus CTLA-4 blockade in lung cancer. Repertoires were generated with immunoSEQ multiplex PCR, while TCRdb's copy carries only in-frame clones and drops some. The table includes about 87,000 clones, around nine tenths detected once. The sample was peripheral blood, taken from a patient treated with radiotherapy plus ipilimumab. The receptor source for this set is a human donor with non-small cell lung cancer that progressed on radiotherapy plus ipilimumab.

CDR3 sequence reads: CASRGGAGLDYEQYF. CDR3 DNA: TGTGCCAGCAGGGGGGGGGCGGGGCTCGACTACGAGCAGTACTTC. This chain joins TRBV25-1 and TRBJ2-7; weak D call: TRBD2 (7 bases). Germline CDR1 MGHDK, CDR2 SYGVNS. The CDR3 has 15 residues. V was pared by 6 bases and J by 3 bases, with 18 bases between.

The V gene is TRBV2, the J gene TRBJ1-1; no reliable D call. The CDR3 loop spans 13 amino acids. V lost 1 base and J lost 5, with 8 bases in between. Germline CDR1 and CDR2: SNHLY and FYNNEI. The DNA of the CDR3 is TGTGCCAGCAGTGAAGGGCAGGCTACTGAAGCTTTCTTT. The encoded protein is CASSEGQATEAFF.

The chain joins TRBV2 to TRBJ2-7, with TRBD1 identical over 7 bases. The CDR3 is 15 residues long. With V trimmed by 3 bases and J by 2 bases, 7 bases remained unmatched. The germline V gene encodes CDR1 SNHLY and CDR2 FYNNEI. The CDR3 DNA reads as TGTGCCAGCAGTGAGGGGGAGACAGGGCCCTACGAGCAGTACTTC. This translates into CASSEGETGPYEQYF.

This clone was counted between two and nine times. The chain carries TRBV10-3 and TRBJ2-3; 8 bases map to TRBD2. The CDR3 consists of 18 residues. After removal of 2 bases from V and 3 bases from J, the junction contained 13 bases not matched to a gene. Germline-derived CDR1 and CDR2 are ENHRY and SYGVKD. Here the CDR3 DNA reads TGTGCCATCAGTGAGGGGGGATTTGCACTAGCGGAAACAGATACGCAGTATTTT. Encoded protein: CAISEGGFALAETDTQYF.

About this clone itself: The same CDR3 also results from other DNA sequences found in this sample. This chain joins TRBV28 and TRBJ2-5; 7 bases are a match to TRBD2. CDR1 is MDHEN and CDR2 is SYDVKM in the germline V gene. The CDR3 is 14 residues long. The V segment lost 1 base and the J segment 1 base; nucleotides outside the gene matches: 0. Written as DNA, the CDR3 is TGTGCCAGCAGTTTATCGGGGGGCCAAGAGACCCAGTACTTC. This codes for CASSLSGGQETQYF.

This CDR3 reads CASRAGEISNQPQHF. The CDR3 DNA reads TGTGCCAGCAGGGCCGGGGAGATTAGCAATCAGCCCCAGCATTTT. The rearrangement uses TRBV6-1 and TRBJ1-5; the D is unclear. Germline values: CDR1 MNHNS, CDR2 SASEGT. Trimming took 6 bases from V and 0 from J, leaving 12 bases between them. The CDR3 consists of 15 residues.

The CDR3 bases are TGTGCCAGCAGCTCCGGGACAGGGCGGGTCGCTTTCTTT. It is translated as CASSSGTGRVAFF. The V and J genes are TRBV7-3 and TRBJ1-1; TRBD1 matches at 9 bases. CDR3 length: 13 amino acids. Trimming cost V 4 bases and J 11 bases; bases outside gene matches: 8. Germline V lookup: CDR1 SGHTA, CDR2 FQGTGA.

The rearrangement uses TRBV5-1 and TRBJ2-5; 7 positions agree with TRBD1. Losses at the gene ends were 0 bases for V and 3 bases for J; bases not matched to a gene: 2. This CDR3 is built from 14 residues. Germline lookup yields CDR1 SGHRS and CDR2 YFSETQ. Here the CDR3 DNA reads TGCGCCAGCAGCTTGGGACAGGGTAAAGAGACCCAGTACTTC. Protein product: CASSLGQGKETQYF.

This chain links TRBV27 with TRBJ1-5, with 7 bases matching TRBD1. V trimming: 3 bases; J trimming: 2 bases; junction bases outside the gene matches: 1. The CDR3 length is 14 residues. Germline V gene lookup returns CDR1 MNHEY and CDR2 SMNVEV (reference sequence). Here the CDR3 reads CASSFQGGNQPQHF. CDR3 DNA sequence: TGTGCCAGCAGTTTCCAGGGGGGCAATCAGCCCCAGCATTTT.